A selection of T cell receptor beta chains follows, all from one sample in a study of T cell responses to AZD1222 COVID-19 vaccine. Assay used: immunoSEQ multiplex PCR; TCRdb lists only in-frame clones, some missing. The sample lists 120,000 or so clones, about 81% occurring once. The sample was peripheral blood, taken on day 0 of AZD1222 vaccination. These receptors were obtained from an adult in good health. The CDR3 runs from the conserved cysteine through the conserved F or W. The order of the fields is V gene, D gene, clone size, J gene, CDR3 protein. The D gene is left open where the match is weak. Only part of the rows carry a size: once, few, many, or a class if the clone is expanded.

V: TRBV3-1/TRBV3-2; D: TRBD2; size: .; J: TRBJ2-3; CDR3: CASSQEGTSGGPADTQYF
V: TRBV9; D: .; size: .; J: TRBJ2-3; CDR3: CASSPSYSGTFTDTQYF
V: TRBV7-6; D: TRBD1; size: .; J: TRBJ2-3; CDR3: CASSQGQGRMNTQYF
V: TRBV11-2; D: TRBD2; size: .; J: TRBJ2-3; CDR3: CASSKNSGNTDTQYF
V: TRBV7-2; D: TRBD2; size: .; J: TRBJ2-7; CDR3: CASSSALSGGAYEQYF
V: TRBV11-2; D: .; size: .; J: TRBJ2-1; CDR3: CASSLIWGNEQFF
V: TRBV28; D: .; size: .; J: TRBJ1-1; CDR3: CASRVGGAMNTEAFF
V: TRBV6-5; D: .; size: .; J: TRBJ2-5; CDR3: CASSFGRGAQETQYF
V: TRBV9; D: .; size: .; J: TRBJ1-2; CDR3: CASSAGKDRGYTF
V: TRBV7-9; D: TRBD1; size: .; J: TRBJ2-3; CDR3: CASSLGSWTGGSDTQYF
V: TRBV19; D: .; size: .; J: TRBJ2-3; CDR3: CASSIGWSGASTDTQYF
V: TRBV7-2; D: .; size: .; J: TRBJ2-7; CDR3: CASSVGDRPYEQYF
V: TRBV10-3; D: .; size: .; J: TRBJ1-1; CDR3: CAIGPGRTGGNTEAFF
V: TRBV5-1; D: .; size: .; J: TRBJ2-1; CDR3: CASSLSGVSNEQFF
V: TRBV9; D: TRBD1; size: .; J: TRBJ1-6; CDR3: CASSVDRGYNSPLHF
V: TRBV11-3; D: .; size: .; J: TRBJ2-7; CDR3: CASSYRDIYEQYF
V: TRBV12-5; D: .; size: .; J: TRBJ1-2; CDR3: CASGLDGGIGENGYTF
V: TRBV28; D: .; size: .; J: TRBJ1-1; CDR3: CASRISGFSMNTEAFF
V: TRBV7-2; D: .; size: .; J: TRBJ1-2; CDR3: CASSLRQATNYGYTF
V: TRBV6-5; D: .; size: .; J: TRBJ2-7; CDR3: CASTGFQGNDEQYF
V: TRBV3-1/TRBV3-2; D: .; size: .; J: TRBJ2-5; CDR3: CASSPGRLGETQYF
V: TRBV28; D: .; size: .; J: TRBJ1-5; CDR3: CASRSTQPQHF
V: TRBV7-8; D: TRBD1; size: .; J: TRBJ2-7; CDR3: CASSSRGQGDYEQYF
V: TRBV20-1; D: .; size: .; J: TRBJ2-3; CDR3: CSASKFGAASTDTQYF
V: TRBV11-2; D: .; size: .; J: TRBJ2-1; CDR3: CASSLRQRINEQFF
V: TRBV19; D: TRBD1; size: many; J: TRBJ1-4; CDR3: CASSNQGGINEKLFF
V: TRBV10-2; D: .; size: .; J: TRBJ2-5; CDR3: CASSEQQGLQETQYF
V: TRBV5-4; D: TRBD2; size: .; J: TRBJ2-2; CDR3: CASSLIKRGTGELFF
V: TRBV6-5; D: TRBD1; size: few; J: TRBJ1-2; CDR3: CASSRQGNYGYTF